The clone carrying this TCR beta chain has a count of ten or more. These data originate in a study of T cells in Graves' hyperthyroidism and ophthalmopathy. Study-level background: Peripheral blood was acquired at first diagnosis, ahead of any therapy whatsoever.

Amplification yielded TCR beta CDR3 regions, with RNA transcripts as the source. A set of HTBI primers served as the primers for a first-round RT-PCR of the TCR CDR3. MiXCR, applied by TCRdb to the multiplex PCR reads, yields one record per CDR3 protein. There are roughly 250,000 distinct CDR3 sequences in the sample; just over 14% occur only once, and about an eighth lies in the top ten. The CDR3 spans 15 residues. Germline V gene data show CDR1 as MNHEY and CDR2 as SVGAGI. V lost 0 bases, J lost 7 bases, and 13 bases lay in between. Recently diagnosed hyperthyroidism of less than 2 months' duration affected patients aged 18 to 65. Diagnostic assessment was based on clinical symptoms, serum thyroxine and TRAb, thyroid ultrasound and orbital computed tomography. The PBMCs had their origin in 8.5 to 10 ml of fresh peripheral blood.

Sequenced input: blood. The chain combines TRBV6-5 with TRBJ1-5; maybe TRBD1 (6 bases). This TCR was sampled from a woman aged 35 to 49 with Graves' hyperthyroidism that later progressed to Graves' ophthalmopathy. The CDR3 sequence is CASSYSGRGGQPQHF. The CDR3 bases are TGTGCCAGCAGTTACTCTGGCAGGGGCGGACAGCCCCAGCATTTT.